The sequence of this T cell receptor beta chain was determined in a study of metastatic and nonmetastatic thyroid tumors (dated by TCRdb to the early 2020s). Looking at the study overall: Repertoires were compared across peripheral blood and tumor or nodule tissue samples from malignant and benign thyroid patients.

V loses 4 bases, J loses 1 base, and the germline ends lie 4 bases apart. Measured from the cysteine to the phenylalanine, the CDR3 is 11 residues long. Only the CDR3 region is kept as DNA, spanning 33 bases read in frame from base 1. CDR1 is given as SQVTM and CDR2 as ANQGSEA, both from the germline V gene. Many counts were recorded for this clone. No cognate antigen has been identified for it. Within one base of it there is no much larger clone, and no base qualities were kept. The research as a whole found: TCR beta diversity was reported as significantly higher in malignant tumors than in benign nodules, in both blood and tumor samples.

No treatment had been received by any patient before thyroid surgery. The study retrospectively analysed patient clinical samples collected from about 2012 to 2018 using T-cell receptor beta sequencing. Preparation of the library involved PCR. The sample was run on an Illumina HiSeq 4000. High-throughput sequencing was used to profile the TCR beta-chain CDR3 region of each patient. The paper's processing steps were these. CDR3 differences across clinicopathological groups were used to build a classifier for discriminating distant-metastatic papillary thyroid cancer patients. The Shannon index was used to measure repertoire diversity, and the Morisita-Horn index was used to measure how similar tumor and blood repertoires were. TCRdb reanalyzed the raw reads on its own, using fastp at Q25 for trimming and MiXCR for clone calling, and kept in-frame beta chains. The V and J calls and clone size come from TCRdb's table, not from the authors' own analysis. Within this sample are around 34,000 clones, with about a sixth of them counted one time only. The top ten clonotypes cover nearly 3.5% of the sample.

The V gene is TRBV29-1 and the J gene is TRBJ1-2, with the D segment identity uncertain. The material sequenced was blood. The clonotype originates from a female donor with papillary thyroid cancer or a benign thyroid nodule (not recorded which). Some clones in this sample may be carry-over from other donors' samples. Here is the DNA: TGCAGCGTTGGAGTTAACTATGGCTACACCTTC. This encodes CSVGVNYGYTF.